This TCR beta chain comes out of a study of blood T cell repertoires in COVID-19. The data were produced by immunoSEQ multiplex PCR, yet TCRdb's version contains in-frame clones alone and is incomplete. The repertoire holds just under 65,000 clones, with roughly 76% as singletons. The sequenced sample consisted of peripheral blood. This receptor was taken from a woman of 80 years or more with acute or convalescent COVID-19.

This CDR3 is CASRPRDSYNSPLHF. The CDR3 coding sequence is TGTGCCAGCAGACCCCGGGACAGTTATAATTCACCCCTCCACTTT. The chain uses TRBV6-6 and TRBJ1-6; 7 bases agree with TRBD1. Germline-derived CDR1 and CDR2 are MNHNY and SVGAGI (reference sequence). The CDR3 extends over 15 amino acids. V trimming: 6 bases; J trimming: 4 bases; junction bases outside the gene matches: 6.